Below, one T cell receptor (beta chain) is given with its context. Its antigen is currently unknown. Germline CDR1 reads SGHNT; CDR2 reads YENEEA. V dropped 1 base and J dropped 0; count of bases not matched to a gene: 5. The CDR3 sequence is 17 residues long. The data derive from a study of cytomegalovirus exposure and HLA in healthy donors. Whole-study findings and limits: Later genetic work tied a missense DCLRE1C variant to beta-chain V and J trimming. In vitro assays verified that three CMV-associated chains recognized CMV antigens specifically.

Primers for the PCR totalled 60 Vbeta and 13 Jbeta. Produced via immunoSEQ multiplex PCR; TCRdb's table is partial and in-frame only. In total, the table holds approximately 210,000 clones. The sample was PBMCs. The source of this sequence is a woman in her twenties or thirties in good health and CMV-seropositive. This chain uses TRBV11-3 with TRBJ2-2, with 7 bases identical to TRBD2. CDR3 region: CASSLGFSGTNTGELFF. CDR3 nucleotides: TGTGCCAGCAGCTTAGGATTCAGCGGGACGAACACCGGGGAGCTGTTTTTT. The full variable domain, in which reference TRBV11-3 and TRBJ2-2 provide the parts outside the CDR3, is EAGVVQSPRYKIIEKKQPVAFWCNPISGHNTLYWYLQNLGQGPELLIRYENEEAVDDSQLPKDRFSAERLKGVDSTLKIQPAELGDSAVYLCASSLGFSGTNTGELFFGEGSRLTVL.